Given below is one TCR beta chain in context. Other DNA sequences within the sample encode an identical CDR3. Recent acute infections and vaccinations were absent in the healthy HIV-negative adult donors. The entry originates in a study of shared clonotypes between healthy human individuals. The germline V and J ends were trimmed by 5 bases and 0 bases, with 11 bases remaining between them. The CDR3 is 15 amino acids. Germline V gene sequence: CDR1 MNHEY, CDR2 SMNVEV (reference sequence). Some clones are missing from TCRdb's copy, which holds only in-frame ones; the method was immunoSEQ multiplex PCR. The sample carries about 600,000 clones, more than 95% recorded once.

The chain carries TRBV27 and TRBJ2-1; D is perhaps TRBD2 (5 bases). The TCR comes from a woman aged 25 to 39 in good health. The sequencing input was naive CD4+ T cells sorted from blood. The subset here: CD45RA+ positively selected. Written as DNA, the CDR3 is TGTGCCAGCAGTAGAGAGGGCAGCTCCTACAATGAGCAGTTCTTC. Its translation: CASSREGSSYNEQFF.